This paragraph covers one T cell receptor (beta chain) sequence. Its target is not known. This entry is derived from a study of T cell responses to AZD1222 COVID-19 vaccine. Trimming removed 4 bases at V and 6 bases at J, with 14 bases between. There are 14 residues in the CDR3. CDR1 SGDLS and CDR2 YYNGEE come from the germline V gene. Data came from immunoSEQ multiplex PCR; TCRdb stores just in-frame clones and leaves some out. The sample contains just under 90,000 clones, roughly 90% of which appear only once. Study findings and constraints: Seropositive status at baseline applied to only five to seven AZD1222 recipients. Repertoires were obtained only post-peak T cell response.

This sequence joins TRBV9 and TRBJ1-5; D is perhaps TRBD1 (5 bases). This clonotype was obtained from an adult in good health. The source was peripheral blood, collected on day 0 of AZD1222 vaccination. CDR3 amino acids: CASSPMGGSQPQHF. The CDR3 region has the DNA TGTGCCAGCAGCCCCATGGGGGGTAGTCAGCCCCAGCATTTT.